The 24 T cell receptor beta chains reported below all come from one sample, sequenced in a study of Ad26.COV2.S vaccination and SARS-CoV-2 variants. Treatment noted: over 15 received Ad26.COV2.S at low or high dose, single or two shots; 5 received placebo; per-sample allocation not given. Samples analyzed were those drawn on day 63 after the first vaccine or placebo injection. Generated by immunoSEQ multiplex PCR, the TCRdb table keeps only in-frame clones and is missing some. The profile shows some 640,000 clones, 89% of them singletons. Material: peripheral blood, obtained in a trial of Ad26.COV2.S vaccine versus placebo. The receptor set was obtained from a person aged 18-65 years who received the Ad26.COV2.S COVID-19 vaccine or a placebo.

V and J are TRBV10-3 and TRBJ1-2; D perhaps matches TRBD1 (6 bases). Between the trimmed V and J ends, which lost 0 bases and 4 bases, there was a span of 15 bases. Germline CDR1 and CDR2: ENHRY and SYGVKD. The CDR3 spans 16 residues. In nucleotides, the CDR3 is TGTGCCATCAGTGAGTCTTCGGACAGTGCCGCCTATGGCTACACCTTC. This encodes CAISESSDSAAYGYTF.

This clone appeared once. The chain couples TRBV29-1 to TRBJ2-3; 12 bases line up with TRBD2. J was trimmed by 5 bases and V by 6 bases; bases with no gene match: 0. This CDR3 contains 12 residues. Germline loops: CDR1 SQVTM, CDR2 ANQGSEA. The CDR3 sequence: CSVLAGGDTQYF. CDR3 coding DNA: TGCAGCGTACTAGCGGGAGGAGATACGCAGTATTTT.

The rearrangement joins TRBV10-3 to TRBJ2-1; 7 bases match TRBD2. There are 15 residues in the CDR3. Germline assignment: CDR1 ENHRY and CDR2 SYGVKD. The trim removed 4 bases at V and 4 bases at J, leaving 7 bases unmatched. In DNA form, the CDR3 reads TGTGCCATCAGTGGGACGGGACTACCGTACAATGAGCAGTTCTTC. This gives the protein CAISGTGLPYNEQFF.

The gene calls are TRBV4-1 and TRBJ2-1; D is ambiguous. Germline CDR1 reads MGHRA; CDR2 reads YSYEKL. V was shortened by 0 bases and J by 6 bases, with 3 bases between the two germline ends. This CDR3 spans 12 amino acids. The CDR3, as DNA: TGCGCCAGCAGCCAAGAACGCAATGAGCAGTTCTTC. As protein: CASSQERNEQFF.

In its sample, this clone was seen a few times. The rearrangement links TRBV6-1 to TRBJ1-2, with D uncertain. The CDR3 has 11 amino acids. The ends were cut back, 3 bases at V and 8 bases at J, with 7 bases in the middle. The V gene's germline CDR1 is MNHNS and CDR2 SASEGT. The chain's CDR3 is CASSDEWGYTF. The CDR3 nucleotides are TGTGCCAGCAGTGATGAATGGGGCTACACCTTC.

Points on this clone: Other DNA sequences from this sample encode an identical CDR3 as well. The chain combines TRBV6-5 with TRBJ1-1, with D perhaps TRBD1 (6 bases). Germline-derived CDR1 and CDR2 are MNHEY and SVGAGI. CDR3 length equals 15 residues. The ends were cut back, 0 bases at V and 1 base at J, with 9 bases in the middle. The CDR3 loop is CASSYSRGGNTEAFF. DNA for the CDR3: TGTGCCAGCAGTTACTCTAGGGGGGGGAACACTGAAGCTTTCTTT.

The rearrangement joins TRBV3-1 (or the pseudogene TRBV3-2) to TRBJ1-1; D call uncertain. Germline assignment: CDR1 LGHDT and CDR2 YNNKEL (reference sequence). V gave up 2 bases and J gave up 5 bases, with 15 bases separating them. CDR3 length equals 15 residues. CDR3 DNA sequence: TGTGCCAGCAGCCAACCCACCCTGGGTGGGACTGAAGCTTTCTTT. It is translated as CASSQPTLGGTEAFF.

The table lists this clone with a few counts. CDR3 in amino acids: CASSFPQGTFNEKLFF. In nucleotides, the CDR3 is TGTGCCAGCAGCTTTCCCCAGGGTACCTTTAATGAAAAACTGTTTTTT. V usage is TRBV7-2 and J usage is TRBJ1-4; D might be TRBD1 (5 bases). Germline V lookup: CDR1 SGHTA, CDR2 FQGNSA. The V gene lost 3 bases and the J gene lost 4 bases, with 15 bases spanning the gap. The CDR3 totals 16 residues.

In DNA form, the CDR3 reads TGTGCTAGTGGCTCCCTTCGCGGGGGGGTTCTAAGCACAGATACGCAGTATTTT. This gives the protein CASGSLRGGVLSTDTQYF. This sequence joins TRBV12-5 and TRBJ2-3, with 9 positions matching TRBD2. Germline V gene lookup returns CDR1 LGHNT and CDR2 FRNRAP. This CDR3 has 18 amino acids. V lost 6 bases, J lost 0 bases, and 13 bases stayed unmatched.

Here the CDR3 DNA reads TGTGCCAGCAGCCCGACGACTATCCCAGATACGCAGTATTTT. Translating it yields CASSPTTIPDTQYF. The chain has TRBV11-3 and TRBJ2-3; a weak D match, TRBD2 (5 bases). This CDR3 has 14 amino acids. V lost 5 bases and J 4 bases, leaving 13 bases between the germline ends. CDR1 is SGHNT, CDR2 YENEEA, per germline.

The rearrangement links TRBV1 to TRBJ1-2. TRBV1 is a pseudogene locus. The CDR3 sequence is 14 residues long. CDR3 bases: TGCACCAGCAGCCAAGTGGAGCCCAACTATGGCTACACCTTC. This sequence encodes CTSSQVEPNYGYTF.

This clone was picked up a small number of times. This chain joins TRBV3-1 (or the pseudogene TRBV3-2) and TRBJ2-2; 8 bases agree with TRBD1. The germline V gene encodes CDR1 LGHDT and CDR2 YNNKEL (reference sequence). This CDR3 comprises 15 residues. V gave up 4 bases and J gave up 4 bases; unmatched junction bases: 5. The chain's CDR3 is CASSPPDRATGELFF. For the CDR3, the DNA is TGTGCCAGCAGCCCACCGGACAGGGCCACCGGGGAGCTGTTTTTT.

V is TRBV30 and J is TRBJ1-4; tentatively, D is TRBD1 (6 bases). The CDR3 has 13 amino acids. Germline values: CDR1 GTSNPN, CDR2 SVGIG (reference sequence). V lost 5 bases and J lost 9, with 16 bases in between. CDR3 in DNA: TGTGCCTGGGAGGGGGGGGCTAGGAAAAAACTGTTTTTT. Translating gives CAWEGGARKKLFF.

V and J are TRBV14 and TRBJ2-3; D gene uncertain. Trimming took off 4 bases at V and 6 bases at J, with 11 bases between the two ends. This CDR3 spans 13 amino acids. Germline-derived CDR1 and CDR2 are SGHDN and FVKESK. The CDR3 sequence: CASSRNAPDTQYF. For the CDR3, the DNA is TGTGCCAGCAGCCGCAATGCGCCCGATACGCAGTATTTT.

The chain joins TRBV15 to TRBJ1-1; D gene ambiguous. The CDR3 spans 14 residues. V was trimmed by 1 base and J by 5 bases, leaving 11 bases between them. The germline V gene has CDR1 LNHNV and CDR2 YYDKDF (reference sequence). The chain's CDR3 is CATSRVESWTEAFF. In nucleotides, the CDR3 is TGTGCCACCAGCAGAGTTGAGTCTTGGACTGAAGCTTTCTTT.

The chain employs TRBV16 and TRBJ1-1, with D possibly TRBD1 on 5 matching bases. The V end lost 5 bases, the J end lost 5 bases, and 6 bases lay between the germline ends. This CDR3 has 11 amino acids. The germline V gene has CDR1 KGHSY and CDR2 FQNENV. CDR3 in DNA: TGTGCCAGCAGCAAGGGGACTGAAGCTTTCTTT. Translated, it gives CASSKGTEAFF.

The chain recombines TRBV2 with TRBJ2-7; D is perhaps TRBD2 (6 bases). V lost 9 bases and J lost 6, with 12 bases in between. Germline loops: CDR1 SNHLY, CDR2 FYNNEI. The CDR3 covers 11 residues. The CDR3 DNA sequence: TGTGCCAGGTCGGGAGTCGGCGAGCAGTACTTC. Amino acid sequence: CARSGVGEQYF.

This chain joins TRBV24-1 and TRBJ1-5, with 7 nucleotides matching TRBD1. The length of the CDR3 is 14 residues. The trim removed 3 bases at V and 4 bases at J, leaving 2 bases unmatched. CDR1 KGHDR and CDR2 SFDVKD come from the germline V gene. CDR3 in amino acids: CATSDAQGNQPQHF. CDR3 DNA: TGTGCCACCAGTGATGCACAGGGGAATCAGCCCCAGCATTTT.

The count of this clone is one. V is TRBV4-3 and J is TRBJ2-1; TRBD2 aligns across 14 bases. Germline lookup yields CDR1 LGHNA and CDR2 YSLEER. J gave up 4 bases and V 4 bases, and 9 bases lay outside the gene matches. The CDR3 length is 18 residues. The CDR3 loop is CASSPRLAGGPPYNEQFF. The CDR3 DNA reads TGCGCCAGCAGCCCACGACTAGCGGGGGGGCCCCCTTACAATGAGCAGTTCTTC.

The V call is TRBV12-3 or TRBV12-4, the J call TRBJ2-7; tentatively, D is TRBD1 (6 bases). Between the trimmed V and J ends, which lost 10 bases and 6 bases, there was a span of 13 bases. The CDR3 covers 11 residues. As DNA, the CDR3 is TGTGCCACTCAACAGGGAACCGAGCAGTACTTC. Protein sequence: CATQQGTEQYF.

The genes are TRBV9 and TRBJ2-1; D remains ambiguous. V lost 0 bases to trimming and J lost 3 bases, with 10 bases between them. CDR1 is SGDLS and CDR2 is YYNGEE in the germline V gene. CDR3 size: 15 residues. The CDR3: CASSVEASHYNEQFF. The CDR3, as DNA: TGTGCCAGCAGCGTAGAAGCGTCCCACTACAATGAGCAGTTCTTC. The full variable domain, in which reference TRBV9 and TRBJ2-1 provide the parts outside the CDR3, is DSGVTQTPKHLITATGQRVTLRCSPRSGDLSVYWYQQSLDQGLQFLIQYYNGEERAKGNILERFSAQQFPDLHSELNLSSLELGDSALYFCASSVEASHYNEQFFGPGTRLTVL.

About this clone: At one end the junction does not follow the germline gene, possibly because of a read error. V usage is TRBV12-5 and J usage is TRBJ1-2, with D unclear. Germline CDR1 and CDR2: LGHNT and FRNRAP. There are 12 residues in the CDR3. CDR3 in DNA: TGTGCTAGTGGTTTGGTACGGGGTGACATGGCCTTC. Translating gives CASGLVRGDMAF. The full variable domain, with the rest looked up from reference TRBV12-5 and TRBJ1-2, is DARVTQTPRHKVTEMGQEVTMRCQPILGHNTVFWYRQTMMQGLELLAYFRNRAPLDDSGMPKDRFSAEMPDATLATLKIQPSEPRDSAVYFCASGLVRGDMAFGSGTRLTVV.

This clone was detected once. The chain joins TRBV30 to TRBJ2-3, with 8 positions matching TRBD2. CDR3 length: 15 amino acids. Germline V CDR1 and CDR2: GTSNPN, SVGIG (reference sequence). V dropped 3 bases and J dropped 8; count of bases not matched to a gene: 13. CDR3 in amino acids: CAWRDGTRELGTQYF. CDR3 nucleotide sequence: TGTGCCTGGAGGGACGGGACTAGGGAACTTGGTACGCAGTATTTT.

This rearrangement joins TRBV5-4 to TRBJ2-7; 7 bases agree with TRBD1. Germline loops: CDR1 SGHNT, CDR2 YYREEE (reference sequence). The CDR3 contains 15 residues. The V segment lost 0 bases and the J segment 3 bases; nucleotides outside the gene matches: 6. CDR3 in DNA: TGTGCCAGCAGCTTGGGACAGGGATTAAACTACGAGCAGTACTTC. Its translation: CASSLGQGLNYEQYF.